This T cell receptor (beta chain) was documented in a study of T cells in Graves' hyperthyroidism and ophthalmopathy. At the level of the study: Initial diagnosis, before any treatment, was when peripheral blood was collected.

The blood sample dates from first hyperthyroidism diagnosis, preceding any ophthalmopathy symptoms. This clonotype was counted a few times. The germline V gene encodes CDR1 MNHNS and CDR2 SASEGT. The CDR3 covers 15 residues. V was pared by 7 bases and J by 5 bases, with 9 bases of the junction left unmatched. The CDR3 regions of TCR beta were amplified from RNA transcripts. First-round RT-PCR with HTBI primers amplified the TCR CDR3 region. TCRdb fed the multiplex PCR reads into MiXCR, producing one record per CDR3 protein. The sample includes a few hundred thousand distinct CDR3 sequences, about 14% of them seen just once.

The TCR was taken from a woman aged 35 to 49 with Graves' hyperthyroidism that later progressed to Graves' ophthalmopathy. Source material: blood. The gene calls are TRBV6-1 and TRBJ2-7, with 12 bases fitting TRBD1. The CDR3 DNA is TGTGCCAGCATTGCGCCGGGACAGGGGGCCCACGAGCAGTACTTC. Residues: CASIAPGQGAHEQYF.